The clone carrying this TCR beta chain was counted only a few times. What it binds is unknown. Expressed TCRB transcripts were sequenced because the isolated RNA had all been reverse transcribed beforehand. Libraries were prepared by immunoSEQ multiplex PCR; TCRdb keeps only in-frame clonotypes and omits some of them. The sample yields about 650,000 clones, around an eighth seen once. Deletions cut 6 bases from V and 8 bases from J, with 11 bases between. CDR3 length equals 12 residues. Per the germline V gene, CDR1 is LNHDA and CDR2 is SQIVND (reference sequence). The sample belongs to a study of beta chain features in type 1 diabetes. Overall study: Over 85,000,000 sorted cells were examined across all samples. Broader study findings: There was a moderate but significant shortening of TCRB CDR3s in all four CD4+ subsets of Type 1 diabetes patients. Equally in patients and controls, PCR might preferentially amplify shorter templates.

The material sequenced was naive CD4+ T cells from blood. This sequence originates from a man aged 25-40 years with type 1 diabetes. The chain couples TRBV19 to TRBJ1-5; D call uncertain. Written as DNA, the CDR3 is TGTGCCAGTAGCGTTAATTGGGAGCCCCAGCATTTT. Encoded protein: CASSVNWEPQHF.